These T cell receptor beta chains were read from a single sample in a study of blood T cells in healthy people across ages. Via MiXCR, TCRdb re-called the 5' RACE reads, giving one row per CDR3 protein. The repertoire holds 850,000 to 1,000,000 distinct CDR3 sequences, 45% to 60% seen once, with about a fifth in the top ten. The sequenced sample consisted of blood. These receptors were obtained from a woman aged 60-75 years in good health. CDR3s include the opening cysteine and the closing phenylalanine or tryptophan. A D gene is named only where the DNA matches it firmly. Clone size appears in some rows only: once, few, many, or a class for an expanded clone.

cdr3_nt cdr3_aa v_call clone_size j_call d_call
TGTGCCAGCAGCCAAGGCCCCGCCGGACGAGTTTACGAGCAGTACTTC CASSQGPAGRVYEQYF TRBV4-2 NA TRBJ2-7 NA
TGTGCCTGGAGCCTCGGGACTAGCGTTGACGAGCAGTACTTC CAWSLGTSVDEQYF TRBV30 NA TRBJ2-7 TRBD2
TGCAGTGCTAATCCGGGACAGGGAATTTCCTACAATGAGCAGTTCTTC CSANPGQGISYNEQFF TRBV20-1 NA TRBJ2-1 TRBD1
TGCAGTGCTAGAGAGCGCCTGTACGAGCAGTACTTC CSARERLYEQYF TRBV20-1 NA TRBJ2-7 NA
TGTGCCAGCAGTGAATGGTGGGAGTACTTC CASSEWWEYF TRBV6-1 NA TRBJ2-5 NA
TGCGCCAGCAGCTTGAAGCGGGAGGGCCAAGAGACCCAGTACTTC CASSLKREGQETQYF TRBV5-1 NA TRBJ2-5 TRBD2
TGTGCCAGCAGCCAAGTGGATAGGGTCGGGAGCGAGCAGTACTTC CASSQVDRVGSEQYF TRBV14 once TRBJ2-7 NA
TGCAGTGCTAAGACCGGGAATTCACCCCTCCACTTT CSAKTGNSPLHF TRBV20-1 NA TRBJ1-6 NA
TGTGCCAGCAGCCGAAATACCCAGCCCCAGCATTTT CASSRNTQPQHF TRBV7-9 NA TRBJ1-5 NA
TGTGCCAGCACAAATCTACCCTCCTACGAGCAGTACTTC CASTNLPSYEQYF TRBV28 NA TRBJ2-7 NA
TGCAGCGTTGGCGTAGGAAGGGAAGCTTTCTTT CSVGVGREAFF TRBV29-1 few TRBJ1-1 NA
TGTGCCAGCAGTTACTCGAGAGGGGGGACCCGAGTGTATTTT CASSYSRGGTRVYF TRBV6-5 once TRBJ2-3 NA
TGTGCCAGCACGATTACCCACTCCTACAATGAGCAGTTCTTC CASTITHSYNEQFF TRBV12-3/TRBV12-4 NA TRBJ2-1 NA
TGTGCCAGCTCTACAGGGGGCCCTAACTATGGCTACACCTTC CASSTGGPNYGYTF TRBV6-5 NA TRBJ1-2 TRBD1
TGCAGCGTTGGAGGGGCACGACAGAACACTGAAGCTTTCTTT CSVGGARQNTEAFF TRBV29-1 NA TRBJ1-1 NA
TGTGCCAGCACGTCTAGCGGGAGTTGCGAGCAGTACTTC CASTSSGSCEQYF TRBV6-1 NA TRBJ2-7 TRBD2
TGTGCCAGCACCCTAGGACAGGGGAAGACCGGGGAGCTGTTTTTT CASTLGQGKTGELFF TRBV6-6 NA TRBJ2-2 TRBD1
TGCAGCGTTAGGGTCCCTAACTCTGGGGCCAACGTCCTGACTTTC CSVRVPNSGANVLTF TRBV29-1 NA TRBJ2-6 NA
TGTGCCAGCAGTCTCCTGACTAAGGGCGGGGACACCGGGGAGCTGTTTTTT CASSLLTKGGDTGELFF TRBV6-2/TRBV6-3 NA TRBJ2-2 NA
TGTGTCAGCAGTCCAAACACAGGGAACTATGGCTACACCTTC CVSSPNTGNYGYTF TRBV28 NA TRBJ1-2 NA
TGTGCCAGCAGTTTAGGGGGGGACAGGAGCACAGATACGCAGTATTTT CASSLGGDRSTDTQYF TRBV12-3/TRBV12-4 NA TRBJ2-3 TRBD1
TGTGCCACCAGCAGAGACCCTACAGGGACTCAGCCCCAGCATTTT CATSRDPTGTQPQHF TRBV15 NA TRBJ1-5 NA
TGCGCCAGCAGGGGGTTTAGCGGGACCGGATACGAGCAGTACTTC CASRGFSGTGYEQYF TRBV10-2 NA TRBJ2-7 TRBD2
TGCGCCAGCAGCCAAGATTTCCAGGGGGACTGGACCCAGTACTTC CASSQDFQGDWTQYF TRBV4-3 NA TRBJ2-5 NA
TGTGCCAGCAGGGGGTGGGACAGGGGGCAATCCGGGACTAGCGGGAGCGGGTATGAGCAGTTCTTC CASRGWDRGQSGTSGSGYEQFF TRBV28 NA TRBJ2-1 TRBD2
TGTGCCAGCGGCGGGCTGATCTATGGCTACACCTTC CASGGLIYGYTF TRBV4-2 NA TRBJ1-2 NA
TGCAGTGCCTACTCAGGGGCTGGGAGCACAGATACGCAGTATTTT CSAYSGAGSTDTQYF TRBV20-1 NA TRBJ2-3 NA
TGTGCCAGCAGTTCCCCAAGCCCAGCGCAGTATTTT CASSSPSPAQYF TRBV28 few TRBJ2-3 NA
TGTGCCAGCACCAGAGGAGGGCTAGCGGGCTACACCGGGGAGCTGTTTTTT CASTRGGLAGYTGELFF TRBV3-1 NA TRBJ2-2 TRBD2
TGTGCCAGCAGCCCCGGTCTGCCGTCACTCTGGGTCCAAGAGACCCAGTACTTC CASSPGLPSLWVQETQYF TRBV7-9 few TRBJ2-5 NA
TGTGCCAGCAGTTTTCGAGGGGTACCCTATGGCTACACCTTC CASSFRGVPYGYTF TRBV28 few TRBJ1-2 NA
TGTGCCAGCAGCCCCCGAAACCCCCCAGGGGACGAGCAGTACTTC CASSPRNPPGDEQYF TRBV7-2 many TRBJ2-7 NA
TGTGCCAGCAGCTTAGCCAGGACAGGGAAGACGGGCACAGATACGCAGTATTTT CASSLARTGKTGTDTQYF TRBV7-9 few TRBJ2-3 TRBD1
TGTGCCAGCAGACGGGACAGGGGAGTGACTGAAGCTTTCTTT CASRRDRGVTEAFF TRBV3-1 NA TRBJ1-1 TRBD1
TGCAGCGTTGGGGGTTTGGCCAAAAACATTCAGTACTTC CSVGGLAKNIQYF TRBV29-1 many TRBJ2-4 NA
TGTGCCTGGAGAGACAGCGGGAGGAAAACAGATACGCAGTATTTT CAWRDSGRKTDTQYF TRBV30 once TRBJ2-3 TRBD2
TGTGCCAGCAGCCTTATCAGGAGCTCCTACGAGCAGTACTTC CASSLIRSSYEQYF TRBV7-9 NA TRBJ2-7 NA
TGTGCCAGCAGCGAGAGGGCCTGGGACTATGGCTACACCTTC CASSERAWDYGYTF TRBV9 few TRBJ1-2 NA
TGTGCCATCGGGACCACCAACGAGCAGTACTTC CAIGTTNEQYF TRBV10-3 NA TRBJ2-7 NA